The 10 T cell receptor beta chains in this list originate from one sample, sequenced in a study of T cell responses to AZD1222 COVID-19 vaccine. Data came from immunoSEQ multiplex PCR; TCRdb stores just in-frame clones and leaves some out. In the table there are around 120,000 clones, roughly 91% of which are singletons. The specimen comprised peripheral blood, sampled on day 0 of AZD1222 vaccination. These receptors all come from an adult in good health.

The chain has TRBV4-1 and TRBJ2-7, with 8 bases identical to TRBD1. Germline CDR1 reads MGHRA; CDR2 reads YSYEKL. This CDR3 spans 16 amino acids. The J segment lost 0 bases and the V segment lost 3 bases, leaving 7 bases of the junction unmatched. CDR3 sequence (DNA): TGCGCCAGCAGCCAGGCGGACAGGGTAAACTCCTACGAGCAGTACTTC. Translating gives CASSQADRVNSYEQYF.

This chain links TRBV25-1 with TRBJ2-7, with a possible D match to TRBD1 (5 bases). The CDR3 covers 13 residues. Germline loops: CDR1 MGHDK, CDR2 SYGVNS. V was trimmed by 4 bases and J by 0 bases, leaving 7 bases between them. CDR3 DNA: TGTGCCAGCAGTGTAGGGGCCTCCTACGAGCAGTACTTC. Its protein product is CASSVGASYEQYF.

Regarding this clone: The same CDR3 arises from other DNA sequences in this sample as well. The chain joins TRBV7-2 to TRBJ2-1, with D perhaps TRBD2 (5 bases). The CDR3 runs to 13 residues. Trimming pared 1 base from V and 7 bases from J, leaving 8 bases between. The germline V gene encodes CDR1 SGHTA and CDR2 FQGNSA. CDR3 in DNA: TGTGCCAGCAGCTTAGGTTCGGGGAATGAGCAGTTCTTC. As protein: CASSLGSGNEQFF.

The rearrangement joins TRBV29-1 to TRBJ2-5, with D unclear. This CDR3 is 12 amino acids long. The germline CDR1 and CDR2 sequences are SQVTM and ANQGSEA. V lost 2 bases and J lost 0, with 4 bases in between. CDR3 coding DNA: TGCAGCGTTGAACGGCACCAAGAGACCCAGTACTTC. Its protein product is CSVERHQETQYF.

V and J are TRBV11-2 and TRBJ1-3; D remains ambiguous. In germline, CDR1 is SGHAT, CDR2 FQNNGV. V gave up 5 bases and J gave up 10 bases, with 12 bases separating them. The CDR3 runs to 12 residues. The CDR3 loop is CASSPDRGTIYF. In DNA form, the CDR3 reads TGTGCCAGCAGCCCCGACCGGGGTACCATATATTTT. The full variable domain, rest sourced from reference TRBV11-2 and TRBJ1-3, is EAGVAQSPRYKIIEKRQSVAFWCNPISGHATLYWYQQILGQGPKLLIQFQNNGVVDDSQLPKDRFSAERLKGVDSTLKIQPAKLEDSAVYLCASSPDRGTIYFGEGSWLTVV.

CDR3 DNA sequence: TGTGCCAGCAGCCTCCTAAGGGCCTTCGGATACGAGCAGTACTTC. Translation: CASSLLRAFGYEQYF. The chain links TRBV7-2 to TRBJ2-7; no clear D gene. The V gene lost 5 bases and the J gene lost 4 bases, with 18 bases spanning the gap. CDR1 and CDR2 (germline): SGHTA, FQGNSA. The CDR3 has 15 residues.

The rearrangement links TRBV7-8 to TRBJ2-1; D remains ambiguous. With 0 bases removed from V and 9 bases from J, the gap between germline ends came to 3 bases. Germline-derived CDR1 and CDR2 are SGHVS and FQNEAQ. The CDR3 runs to 11 residues. The CDR3 spells CASSLAGEQFF. CDR3 DNA: TGTGCCAGCAGCTTAGCTGGTGAGCAGTTCTTC.

The chain uses TRBV5-1 and TRBJ1-4; D unresolved. With 4 bases removed from V and 7 bases from J, the gap between germline ends came to 11 bases. The CDR3 is 13 amino acids. The germline gives CDR1 SGHRS, CDR2 YFSETQ. CDR3 coding DNA: TGCGCCAGCAGCCCGGGGTCTGGTGAAAAACTGTTTTTT. It translates to CASSPGSGEKLFF. The full variable domain, completed using reference TRBV5-1 and TRBJ1-4, is KAGVTQTPRYLIKTRGQQVTLSCSPISGHRSVSWYQQTPGQGLQFLFEYFSETQRNKGNFPGRFSGRQFSNSRSEMNVSTLELGDSALYLCASSPGSGEKLFFGSGTQLSVL.

The rearrangement uses TRBV7-2 and TRBJ1-4, with no clear D. V lost 4 bases to trimming and J lost 11 bases, with 14 bases between them. The CDR3 spans 13 residues. CDR1 SGHTA and CDR2 FQGNSA come from the germline V gene. As DNA, the CDR3 is TGTGCCAGCAGCTCGTTCCCGGAGGACAAACTGTTTTTT. This codes for CASSSFPEDKLFF.

This sequence joins TRBV15 and TRBJ1-5; no firm D call. Germline values: CDR1 LNHNV, CDR2 YYDKDF (reference sequence). The CDR3 sequence is 14 residues long. Trimming took off 0 bases at V and 7 bases at J, with 10 bases between the two ends. CDR3 nucleotides: TGTGCCACCAGCAGAGATCTGGAGCTACAGCCCCAGCATTTT. Its protein is CATSRDLELQPQHF.